This record looks at one TCR beta chain sequence and its context. The CDR3 length is 15 residues. With 3 bases clipped from V and 4 bases from J, the junction kept 4 bases outside the gene matches. CDR1 and CDR2 (germline): WNHNN, SYGVQD (reference sequence). Some clones are missing from TCRdb's copy, which holds only in-frame ones; the method was immunoSEQ multiplex PCR. The sample has fewer than 15,000 clones, nearly 65% seen once. This specimen comes from a study of T cells in tumors after PD-1 blockade. V and J are TRBV10-1 and TRBJ2-5; 11 bases are a match to TRBD1. The TCR comes from a human donor with cutaneous squamous cell carcinoma. This material consisted of tumor tissue, taken before anti-PD-1 treatment. The CDR3 is CASSDGGTGGETQYF. The CDR3 DNA sequence: TGCGCCAGCAGTGACGGGGGGACAGGGGGAGAGACCCAGTACTTC.